These 5 T cell receptor beta chains were sequenced from one sample in a study of PD-1 blockade in mismatch repair-deficient tumors. The assay was immunoSEQ multiplex PCR, and TCRdb's table has in-frame clones only and misses some. The sample lists some 120,000 clones, around 87% seen once, with around an eighth in the top ten. This sample comprised peripheral blood, obtained 44 weeks after starting pembrolizumab. These receptors originate from an adult with mismatch repair-deficient cancer.

The chain links TRBV5-1 to TRBJ2-5; TRBD2 agrees at 7 bases. J lost 5 bases, V lost 0 bases, and 4 bases had no gene match. The CDR3 has 14 amino acids. Germline V gene sequence: CDR1 SGHRS, CDR2 YFSETQ. The CDR3 is CASSLVAGVETQYF. CDR3 sequence (DNA): TGCGCCAGCAGCTTGGTGGCGGGAGTGGAGACCCAGTACTTC.

This clone has only one observation. J is TRBJ1-3 and V is TRBV7-9; D call uncertain. The V end was cut by 8 bases, the J end by 3 bases, with 23 bases between. The CDR3 is 17 residues long. Germline assignment: CDR1 SEHNR and CDR2 FQNEAQ (reference sequence). Here the CDR3 DNA reads TGTGCCAGCCTTGGAGAGGGTCCCCTTGGCGGTGGAAACACCATATATTTT. Its translation is CASLGEGPLGGGNTIYF.

The chain carries TRBV27 and TRBJ2-7, with 10 bases matching TRBD2. The CDR3 has 15 residues. With V trimmed by 5 bases and J by 3 bases, 7 bases remained unmatched. Looked up from germline, CDR1 is MNHEY and CDR2 is SMNVEV (reference sequence). The CDR3 DNA reads as TGTGCCAGCAGTCCACTAGCGGGAAGCCGCTACGAGCAGTACTTC. It encodes CASSPLAGSRYEQYF.

The chain employs TRBV27 and TRBJ2-1; TRBD2 agrees at 10 bases. This CDR3 spans 17 amino acids. Trimming at V came to 5 bases and at J to 8 bases, leaving 15 bases not matched to a gene. In germline, CDR1 is MNHEY, CDR2 SMNVEV (reference sequence). The DNA for the CDR3 is TGTGCCAGCAGTCCGACCTCCTTAAGCGGGAGGGTTTATGAGCAGTTCTTC. Amino acids: CASSPTSLSGRVYEQFF.

The gene calls are TRBV30 and TRBJ1-4; D perhaps matches TRBD1 (5 bases). The CDR3 sequence is 14 residues long. CDR1 is GTSNPN and CDR2 is SVGIG in the germline V gene (reference sequence). V dropped 4 bases and J dropped 8 bases, with 17 bases sitting between them. CDR3 residues: CAWKAATGQEKLFF. CDR3 in DNA: TGTGCCTGGAAGGCGGCTACGGGGCAGGAAAAACTGTTTTTT.